The clone carrying this T cell receptor beta chain was seen more than once but under ten times. Its antigen is still unknown. These data originate in a study of response to subunit inactivated influenza vaccine. TCRdb independently ran MiXCR on the RT-PCR reads; one entry per CDR3 protein. This repertoire shows 450,000 to 700,000 distinct CDR3 sequences, around 15% found once; its top ten account for approximately 10%. Study-level points and caveats: Only a handful of new T cells, the authors suggested, are recruited with each seasonal influenza vaccination.

Germline CDR1 reads MNHEY; CDR2 reads SVGEGT. The CDR3 runs to 15 residues. Trimming took 4 bases from V and 6 from J, leaving 15 bases between them. Sample: PBMCs from blood, taken 11 to 12 days after vaccination. The sequence derives from a man aged 50 to 60 who received an inactivated influenza vaccine. This chain joins TRBV6-2 or TRBV6-3 and TRBJ2-2; D might be TRBD2 (6 bases). For the CDR3, the DNA is TGTGCCAGCAGTTTCCCGGGACTGCCACCCGGGGAGCTGTTTTTT. It encodes CASSFPGLPPGELFF.